This T cell receptor (beta chain) emerged from a study of sequential checkpoint blockade in melanoma. Study details: After both sequences, patients received maintenance nivolumab.

Indicated treatment: randomized to nivolumab then ipilimumab (arm A) or the reverse (arm B). PBMC sorting kept live CD3+CD8+ cells without CD19 or CD56. The CDR3 is 17 amino acids. Germline V lookup: CDR1 LGHNA, CDR2 YNFKEQ. Data came from immunoSEQ multiplex PCR; TCRdb stores just in-frame clones and leaves some out. The sample has 15,000 to 20,000 clones, 74% seen once; the top ten hold 34%. The rearrangement links TRBV4-2 to TRBJ2-5; D remains unclear. The J call may be faulty, since TRBJ2-7 better matches the DNA end. The specimen was CD8+ T cells sorted from blood (inferred from file names), collected from a patient given nivolumab and ipilimumab in sequence. This TCR was recovered from a human donor with melanoma. As DNA, the CDR3 is TGTGCCAGCAGCCAAGAAGTAACCGGCCCAACAGACTACGAGCAGTACTTC. Translating gives CASSQEVTGPTDYEQYF.